Listed below are T cell receptor beta chains from one sample, sequenced in a study of radiation and T cells in renal cell carcinoma. Libraries were prepared by immunoSEQ multiplex PCR; TCRdb keeps only in-frame clonotypes and omits some of them. The table has 150,000 to 190,000 clones, roughly 87% seen once. This material consisted of blood, taken from a patient whose treatment included radiotherapy and nephrectomy. Source of these receptors: a woman in her forties or fifties with renal cell carcinoma. Each CDR3 is given with its conserved first and last residue. D genes are given only for firm matches. Clone size appears in some rows only: once, few, many, or a class for an expanded clone.

cdr3_aa cdr3_nt clone_size v_call d_call cdr3_length j_call
CASIPPETQYF TGTGCCAGCATCCCCCCAGAGACCCAGTACTTC once TRBV6-5 NA 11 TRBJ2-5
CASSPNTKNEGNTIYF TGTGCCAGCAGCCCGAACACGAAGAATGAAGGAAACACCATATATTTT NA TRBV9 NA 16 TRBJ1-3
CASSKVVPGHYGYTF TGTGCCAGCAGTAAAGTTGTTCCAGGACACTATGGCTACACCTTC NA TRBV7-9 NA 15 TRBJ1-2
CASSFGGNTIYF TGTGCCAGCAGCTTCGGTGGAAACACCATATATTTT NA TRBV7-9 NA 12 TRBJ1-3
CASSLQQVNEKLFF TGTGCCAGCAGCTTGCAGCAAGTCAATGAAAAACTGTTTTTT NA TRBV2 NA 14 TRBJ1-4
CASSQRLNTEAFF TGTGCCAGTAGCCAGCGCCTGAACACTGAAGCTTTCTTT NA TRBV19 NA 13 TRBJ1-1
CASSTKPGRPQHF TGTGCCAGTAGTACCAAGCCCGGCAGGCCCCAGCATTTT once TRBV19 NA 13 TRBJ1-5
CASIRTGGRTEAFF TGTGCCAGTATCCGGACAGGGGGCAGGACTGAAGCTTTCTTT NA TRBV19 TRBD1 14 TRBJ1-1
CASSPKGVGSPLHF TGTGCCAGCAGTCCTAAGGGAGTTGGTTCACCCCTCCACTTT NA TRBV27 NA 14 TRBJ1-6
CASSWPPTAEETQYF TGTGCCAGCAGCTGGCCGCCGACTGCTGAAGAGACCCAGTACTTC NA TRBV7-9 NA 15 TRBJ2-5
CASRLDRVANIQYF TGTGCCAGCAGACTTGACAGGGTTGCAAACATTCAGTACTTC once TRBV11-2 TRBD1 14 TRBJ2-4
CASSTAGTNYEQYF TGTGCCAGTAGTACCGCCGGGACTAACTACGAGCAGTACTTC NA TRBV19 TRBD2 14 TRBJ2-7
CASRTGGDEKLFF TGTGCCAGTAGGACAGGGGGGGATGAAAAACTGTTTTTT NA TRBV19 TRBD1 13 TRBJ1-4
CASSLAGGDTDTQYF TGTGCCAGCAGCTTAGCAGGGGGAGACACAGATACGCAGTATTTT NA TRBV11-2 TRBD1 15 TRBJ2-3
CASRRGLAGGVQSETQYF TGTGCCAGCAGGAGAGGACTAGCGGGGGGGGTGCAATCGGAGACCCAGTACTTC NA TRBV11-2 TRBD2 18 TRBJ2-5
CASSRRGGQSSYEQYF TGTGCCAGTAGCAGGAGGGGGGGACAAAGCTCCTACGAGCAGTACTTC NA TRBV19 NA 16 TRBJ2-7
CASSGRNSYEQYF TGTGCCAGCAGCGGGCGGAACTCCTACGAGCAGTACTTC NA TRBV5-4 NA 13 TRBJ2-7
CASSLAGQYEQYF TGTGCCAGCAGCTTAGCCGGACAGTACGAGCAGTACTTC NA TRBV11-3 NA 13 TRBJ2-7
CASSFGGGDTAYEQYF TGTGCCAGCTCCTTTGGGGGCGGGGACACTGCCTACGAGCAGTACTTC NA TRBV7-8 NA 16 TRBJ2-7
CASESVFSYGYTF TGTGCCAGCGAATCAGTGTTTTCCTATGGCTACACCTTC NA TRBV19 NA 13 TRBJ1-2
CASNPRDGSYEQYF TGTGCCAGTAACCCCCGGGACGGATCCTACGAGCAGTACTTC NA TRBV19 NA 14 TRBJ2-7
CASSVAPDRGGYTF TGTGCCAGCAGCGTAGCTCCGGACCGAGGGGGCTACACCTTC NA TRBV9 NA 14 TRBJ1-2
CASSEGVGPRVNEQFF TGTGCCAGCAGTGAAGGGGTAGGGCCGAGAGTGAATGAGCAGTTCTTC NA TRBV2 NA 16 TRBJ2-1